The 31 T cell receptor beta chains reported below all come from one sample, sequenced in a study of blood T cell repertoires in COVID-19. Libraries were prepared by immunoSEQ multiplex PCR; TCRdb keeps only in-frame clonotypes and omits some of them. The sample gives 150,000 to 200,000 clones, approximately 77% of which show up once; 15% to 20% is in the top ten. Specimen: PBMCs or T cells enriched from blood (not recorded which). Receptors originate from a man aged 55 to 70 who had recovered from COVID-19.

V is TRBV4-1 and J is TRBJ1-2, with 9 bases matching TRBD1. Looked up from germline, CDR1 is MGHRA and CDR2 is YSYEKL. After removal of 2 bases from V and 2 bases from J, the junction contained 3 bases not matched to a gene. This CDR3 is 15 amino acids long. This chain's CDR3 is CASSQTGTGNYGYTF. CDR3 bases: TGCGCCAGCAGCCAAACCGGGACAGGGAACTATGGCTACACCTTC.

The rearrangement uses TRBV30 and TRBJ1-4; 7 bases are shared with TRBD1. The CDR3 totals 17 residues. The V and J ends lost 1 base and 2 bases, in that order; junction bases with no gene match: 10. Germline values: CDR1 GTSNPN, CDR2 SVGIG (reference sequence). CDR3 bases: TGTGCCTGGAGTGGGACAGGCGGCATGCGGACTAATGAAAAACTGTTTTTT. Translating it yields CAWSGTGGMRTNEKLFF.

This clone was picked up one time. The genes are TRBV11-3 and TRBJ2-5, with 9 bases identical to TRBD1. This CDR3 is 17 amino acids long. Losses at the gene ends were 3 bases for V and 4 bases for J; bases not matched to a gene: 12. Germline V lookup: CDR1 SGHNT, CDR2 YENEEA. The CDR3 loop reads CASSFGERTGAPETQYF. DNA of the CDR3: TGTGCCAGCAGCTTTGGGGAACGGACAGGGGCCCCAGAGACCCAGTACTTC.

This sequence joins TRBV6-5 and TRBJ2-3, with TRBD1 as a possible D gene (5 bases). CDR1 is MNHEY and CDR2 is SVGAGI in the germline V gene. V was clipped by 2 bases and J by 9 bases, with 6 bases between them. The CDR3 loop spans 11 amino acids. The CDR3 reads CASSYQGTQYF. CDR3 bases: TGTGCCAGCAGTTACCAGGGAACGCAGTATTTT.

The V and J genes are TRBV6-5 and TRBJ2-7, with 9 bases fitting TRBD1. The CDR3 is 15 residues long. The V gene's germline CDR1 is MNHEY and CDR2 SVGAGI. The ends lost 6 bases at V and 1 base at J; junction bases unmatched: 7. The CDR3 here is CASSAQGQGSYEQYF. DNA of the CDR3: TGTGCCAGCAGCGCCCAGGGACAGGGTTCCTACGAGCAGTACTTC.

The gene calls are TRBV15 and TRBJ1-5; the D is unclear. The ends were cut back, 0 bases at V and 4 bases at J, with 7 bases in the middle. Germline V gene data show CDR1 as LNHNV and CDR2 as YYDKDF (reference sequence). This CDR3 region has 14 residues. The CDR3 reads CATSRDLVNQPQHF. The CDR3 region has the DNA TGTGCCACCAGCAGAGATTTAGTGAATCAGCCCCAGCATTTT.

The chain carries TRBV28 and TRBJ2-5; 8 bases are shared with TRBD1. CDR1 and CDR2 from the germline V gene are MDHEN and SYDVKM. Trimming cost V 6 bases and J 1 base; bases outside gene matches: 16. This CDR3 spans 18 amino acids. CDR3 amino acids: CASRSSGPGGFPQETQYF. As DNA, the CDR3 is TGTGCCAGCAGATCGTCGGGGCCAGGGGGCTTTCCCCAAGAGACCCAGTACTTC.

The chain recombines TRBV11-1 with TRBJ2-5, with 7 bases fitting TRBD2. The V and J ends lost 3 bases and 5 bases, in that order; junction bases with no gene match: 9. From germline, CDR1 is SGHAT and CDR2 FQDESV (reference sequence). The CDR3 spans 15 residues. The CDR3 loop reads CASSLGGSGAETQYF. For the CDR3, the DNA is TGTGCCAGCAGCTTGGGCGGGAGTGGGGCGGAGACCCAGTACTTC.

V and J are TRBV27 and TRBJ2-7, with 11 positions matching TRBD1. J lost 2 bases, V lost 4 bases, and 4 bases had no gene match. Germline lookup yields CDR1 MNHEY and CDR2 SMNVEV (reference sequence). This CDR3 has 15 residues. The CDR3, as DNA: TGTGCCAGCAGTTGGACAGGGGGCTTTGCCTACGAGCAGTACTTC. This translates into CASSWTGGFAYEQYF.

This chain uses TRBV19 with TRBJ1-2; possibly TRBD1 for D (6 bases). Trimming removed 2 bases from V and 0 bases from J, with 16 bases in between. Germline assignment: CDR1 LNHDA and CDR2 SQIVND (reference sequence). The CDR3 is made up of 17 amino acids. CDR3 residues: CASSIRGGKVANYGYTF. In DNA, the CDR3 is TGTGCCAGTAGTATAAGAGGGGGAAAAGTAGCTAACTATGGCTACACCTTC.

The chain joins TRBV10-3 to TRBJ1-1, with D possibly TRBD1 on 5 matching bases. V was shortened by 4 bases and J by 0 bases, with 12 bases between the two germline ends. This CDR3 spans 15 amino acids. The germline CDR1 and CDR2 sequences are ENHRY and SYGVKD. The CDR3 sequence is CAISGDSTMNTEAFF. In nucleotides, the CDR3 is TGTGCCATCAGTGGAGACAGCACCATGAACACTGAAGCTTTCTTT.

V usage is TRBV7-3 and J usage is TRBJ2-1, with 13 bases matching TRBD2. The CDR3 is 18 amino acids. Germline loops: CDR1 SGHTA, CDR2 FQGTGA. With V trimmed by 2 bases and J by 0 bases, 4 bases remained unmatched. The CDR3 loop is CASSLYRLAGGSYNEQFF. CDR3 sequence (DNA): TGTGCCAGCAGCTTATACCGACTAGCGGGAGGCTCCTACAATGAGCAGTTCTTC.

This clone was counted only a few times. This rearrangement joins TRBV2 to TRBJ1-5, with a possible D match to TRBD1 (5 bases). The V end was cut by 4 bases, the J end by 7 bases, with 11 bases between. CDR1 is SNHLY and CDR2 is FYNNEI in the germline V gene. CDR3 length equals 13 residues. The CDR3 spells CASSGGVRQPQHF. The CDR3 DNA reads TGTGCCAGCAGTGGGGGGGTGCGGCAGCCCCAGCATTTT.

The V and J genes are TRBV7-9 and TRBJ1-2; D gene unclear. Germline CDR1 is SEHNR and CDR2 is FQNEAQ (reference sequence). The CDR3 covers 13 residues. The V end was cut by 0 bases, the J end by 4 bases, with 6 bases between. The CDR3 is CASSLARSYGYTF. The DNA for the CDR3 is TGTGCCAGCAGCTTAGCAAGGAGCTATGGCTACACCTTC.

The chain carries TRBV5-3 and TRBJ2-7; 8 bases are shared with TRBD2. TRBV5-3 is filed as an ORF, its function uncertain. The CDR3 is 15 amino acids. J gave up 6 bases and V 4 bases, and 12 bases lay outside the gene matches. CDR3 loop: CARSLGTRFPTEQYF. The CDR3, as DNA: TGTGCCAGAAGCCTCGGGACTAGATTTCCGACCGAGCAGTACTTC.

The rearrangement joins TRBV19 to TRBJ2-5, with D maybe TRBD2 (5 bases). This CDR3 has 17 residues. V lost 5 bases and J lost 4, with 23 bases in between. Germline CDR1 reads LNHDA; CDR2 reads SQIVND (reference sequence). CDR3 in amino acids: CASSAQLPRGIGETQYF. The CDR3 nucleotides read TGTGCCAGTAGTGCTCAGCTCCCGAGAGGGATTGGAGAGACCCAGTACTTC.

The chain has TRBV27 and TRBJ1-5; weak D call: TRBD1 (5 bases). The germline V gene encodes CDR1 MNHEY and CDR2 SMNVEV (reference sequence). V lost 3 bases, J lost 6 bases, and 12 bases lay in between. CDR3 size: 14 residues. The CDR3 nucleotides read TGTGCCAGCAGTTTGTGGGCAGGGCCTCAGCCCCAGCATTTT. Residues: CASSLWAGPQPQHF.

The rearrangement uses TRBV5-8 and TRBJ2-1; TRBD1 matches 7 bases. The germline V gene encodes CDR1 SGHTS and CDR2 YDEGEE. The V gene end was trimmed by 7 bases and the J gene end by 4 bases; junction bases not matched to a gene: 11. This CDR3 is built from 15 residues. DNA for the CDR3: TGTGCCAGCGGCCAGGGACAGTTGATGTACAATGAGCAGTTCTTC. It specifies CASGQGQLMYNEQFF.

This clone has more than one count but fewer than ten. J is TRBJ2-2 and V is TRBV5-1; TRBD1 agrees at 11 bases. Trimming removed 3 bases from V and 3 bases from J; junction bases left unmatched: 4. The CDR3 contains 16 residues. CDR1 is SGHRS, CDR2 YFSETQ, per germline. CDR3 sequence: CASSSGQGADTGELFF. The CDR3 region has the DNA TGCGCCAGCAGCTCCGGACAGGGGGCCGACACCGGGGAGCTGTTTTTT. Full variable domain (rest looked up from reference TRBV5-1 and TRBJ2-2): KAGVTQTPRYLIKTRGQQVTLSCSPISGHRSVSWYQQTPGQGLQFLFEYFSETQRNKGNFPGRFSGRQFSNSRSEMNVSTLELGDSALYLCASSSGQGADTGELFFGEGSRLTVL.

The chain has TRBV7-2 and TRBJ2-7; no clear D gene. The V end lost 5 bases, the J end lost 0 bases, and 14 bases lay between the germline ends. The CDR3 is 15 residues long. Per germline, CDR1 SGHTA and CDR2 FQGNSA. DNA of the CDR3: TGTGCCAGCAGCCCAATAGCCTCCCTCTCCTACGAGCAGTACTTC. Translated: CASSPIASLSYEQYF.

The chain is built from TRBV7-2 and TRBJ2-7; 8 nucleotides align to TRBD1. The CDR3 loop spans 14 amino acids. From germline, CDR1 is SGHTA and CDR2 FQGNSA. With 1 base clipped from V and 6 bases from J, the junction kept 5 bases outside the gene matches. The CDR3 sequence is CASSLGGQGAEQYF. In nucleotides, the CDR3 is TGTGCCAGCAGCTTAGGAGGACAGGGAGCCGAGCAGTACTTC.

The chain couples TRBV6-5 to TRBJ1-5, with TRBD1 identical over 8 bases. The CDR3 loop spans 15 amino acids. V shed 6 bases, J shed 7 bases, and the junction held 11 bases outside the gene matches. The germline gives CDR1 MNHEY, CDR2 SVGAGI. In DNA, the CDR3 is TGTGCCAGCAGCCCCAGACAGGGGTCTCGCCAGCCCCAGCATTTT. Translating gives CASSPRQGSRQPQHF.

The rearrangement uses TRBV29-1 and TRBJ1-1; D remains ambiguous. The CDR3 runs 13 residues. V lost 7 bases to trimming and J lost 0 bases, with 12 bases between them. The germline gives CDR1 SQVTM, CDR2 ANQGSEA. The CDR3 region is CSARASMNTEAFF. The CDR3 DNA sequence: TGCAGCGCTCGAGCATCGATGAACACTGAAGCTTTCTTT. The whole variable domain, filled in from reference TRBV29-1 and TRBJ1-1, reads SAVISQKPSRDICQRGTSLTIQCQVDSQVTMMFWYRQQPGQSLTLIATANQGSEATYESGFVIDKFPISRPNLTFSTLTVSNMSPEDSSIYLCSARASMNTEAFFGQGTRLTVV.

J is TRBJ2-1 and V is TRBV6-5, with 10 bases lining up with TRBD1. The CDR3 sequence is 13 residues long. Germline assignment: CDR1 MNHEY and CDR2 SVGAGI. Unmatched junction bases numbered 8, after V lost 10 bases and J lost 8 bases. Here the CDR3 DNA reads TGTGCCAACCGGGACAGGGGATCTCATGAGCAGTTCTTC. Translation: CANRDRGSHEQFF.

This clone appeared many times. V usage is TRBV5-8 and J usage is TRBJ1-4; 9 bases are a match to TRBD1. V lost 4 bases and J lost 5; bases outside the gene matches: 9. Germline V gives CDR1 SGHTS, CDR2 YDEGEE. This CDR3 comprises 16 residues. The chain's CDR3 is CASSPRDRAANEKLFF. CDR3 in DNA: TGTGCCAGCAGCCCCCGGGACAGGGCCGCAAATGAAAAACTGTTTTTT.

The chain has TRBV19 and TRBJ1-4; D is unresolved. From germline, CDR1 is LNHDA and CDR2 SQIVND (reference sequence). The CDR3 covers 16 residues. The V end lost 1 base, the J end lost 5 bases, and 14 bases lay between the germline ends. CDR3 protein: CASSIVGRQENEKLFF. In DNA, the CDR3 is TGTGCCAGTAGTATAGTTGGTCGGCAGGAAAATGAAAAACTGTTTTTT.

The chain uses TRBV10-1 and TRBJ1-4; TRBD1 matches at 8 bases. The CDR3 runs to 14 residues. J was trimmed by 2 bases and V by 7 bases; bases with no gene match: 3. Germline V gene sequence: CDR1 WNHNN, CDR2 SYGVQD (reference sequence). The CDR3 bases are TGCGCCAGCACCAGGGGGCCTACTAATGAAAAACTGTTTTTT. It yields the protein CASTRGPTNEKLFF.

This clone occurred a few times. The rearrangement links TRBV10-1 to TRBJ2-7; D ambiguous. Trimming pared 4 bases from V and 4 bases from J, leaving 5 bases between. Germline lookup yields CDR1 WNHNN and CDR2 SYGVQD (reference sequence). This CDR3 region has 11 residues. The CDR3 is CASSGKYEQYF. The CDR3 coding sequence is TGCGCCAGCAGTGGTAAATACGAGCAGTACTTC.

This clone showed up just once. This chain joins TRBV7-8 and TRBJ2-5; 7 nucleotides line up with TRBD2. Germline lookup yields CDR1 SGHVS and CDR2 FQNEAQ. The CDR3 covers 13 residues. After removal of 1 base from V and 7 bases from J, the junction contained 3 bases not matched to a gene. The CDR3 DNA reads as TGTGCCAGCAGCTTAGTAGGCGGGAGGACCCAGTACTTC. This codes for CASSLVGGRTQYF.

V usage is TRBV2 and J usage is TRBJ1-1; D ambiguous. Germline assignment: CDR1 SNHLY and CDR2 FYNNEI. V was clipped by 0 bases and J by 0 bases, with 11 bases between them. The CDR3 runs 16 residues. The CDR3 region is CASSEALLTVNTEAFF. CDR3 coding DNA: TGTGCCAGCAGTGAAGCCTTATTAACTGTGAACACTGAAGCTTTCTTT.

J is TRBJ1-2 and V is TRBV4-1; D might be TRBD1 (6 bases). Trimming cost V 1 base and J 8 bases, with 20 bases left between them. This CDR3 comprises 16 residues. Looked up from germline, CDR1 is MGHRA and CDR2 is YSYEKL. CDR3 sequence (DNA): TGCGCCAGCAGCCAAGTCGGATCCCTTAGGGGGAAGGGCTACACCTTC. Protein: CASSQVGSLRGKGYTF.